This T cell receptor (beta chain) came from a study of regulatory T cells in long-lasting Graves disease. Building the TCR beta libraries relied on iRepertoire HTBI primers, and CDR3 regions underwent Arm-PCR. TCRdb redid the calling of the multiplex PCR reads with MiXCR, one entry per CDR3 protein. The sample shows some 560,000 distinct CDR3 sequences, about 16% of them seen only once. V was shortened by 3 bases and J by 3 bases, with 18 bases between the two germline ends. This CDR3 contains 15 residues. Germline CDR1 reads GTSNPN; CDR2 reads SVGIG (reference sequence). Findings and limits, study-wide: Researchers reported studying only peripheral blood, not thyroid tissue.

Time point of the sample: newly diagnosed GD, antithyroid drugs for less than 3 months. PBMCs were the source of the RNA used for TCR sequencing. This clonotype was detected ten times or more. What it binds is not known. The sample was also reused in another study, on T cells in Graves' hyperthyroidism and ophthalmopathy. According to that study: Exclusion of patients followed from uncontrolled infection, other autoimmune disease, pregnancy or lactation. From stable hyperthyroidism, ophthalmopathy was set apart by a 13 V-J model. Median prediction lead before ophthalmopathy onset was 6.5 months with the model.

This sample comprised peripheral blood mononuclear cells (PBMCs), obtained at new diagnosis, from a patient treated with antithyroid drugs. The rearrangement links TRBV30 to TRBJ2-7; possible D gene TRBD1, 5 bases. The source of this sequence is a woman aged 35-65 years with Graves disease. Here the CDR3 DNA reads TGTGCCTGGAGCATAAGGCTCAGGGCCAGCTACGAGCAGTACTTC. Translation: CAWSIRLRASYEQYF.